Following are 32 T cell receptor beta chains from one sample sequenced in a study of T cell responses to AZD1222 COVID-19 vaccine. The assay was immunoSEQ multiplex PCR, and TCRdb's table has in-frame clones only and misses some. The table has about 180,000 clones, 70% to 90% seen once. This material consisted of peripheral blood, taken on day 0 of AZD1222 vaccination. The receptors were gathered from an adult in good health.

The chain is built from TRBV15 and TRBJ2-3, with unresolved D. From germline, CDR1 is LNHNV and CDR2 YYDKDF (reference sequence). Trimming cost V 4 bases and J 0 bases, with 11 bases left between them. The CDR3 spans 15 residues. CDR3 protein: CATSTVGRSTDTQYF. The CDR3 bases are TGTGCCACCAGCACTGTAGGTCGTAGCACAGATACGCAGTATTTT.

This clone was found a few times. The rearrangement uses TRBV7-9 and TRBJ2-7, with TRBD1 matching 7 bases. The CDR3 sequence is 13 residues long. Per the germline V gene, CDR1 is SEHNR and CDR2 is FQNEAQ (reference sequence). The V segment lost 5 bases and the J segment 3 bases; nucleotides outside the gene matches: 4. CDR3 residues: CASSLGQVYEQYF. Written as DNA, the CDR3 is TGTGCCAGCAGCCTAGGACAGGTCTACGAGCAGTACTTC.

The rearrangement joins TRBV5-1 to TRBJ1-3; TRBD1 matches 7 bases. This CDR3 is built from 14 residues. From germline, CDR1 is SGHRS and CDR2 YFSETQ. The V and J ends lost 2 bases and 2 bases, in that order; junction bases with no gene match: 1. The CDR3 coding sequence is TGCGCCAGCAGCTTCGACAGGGCTGGAAACACCATATATTTT. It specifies CASSFDRAGNTIYF.

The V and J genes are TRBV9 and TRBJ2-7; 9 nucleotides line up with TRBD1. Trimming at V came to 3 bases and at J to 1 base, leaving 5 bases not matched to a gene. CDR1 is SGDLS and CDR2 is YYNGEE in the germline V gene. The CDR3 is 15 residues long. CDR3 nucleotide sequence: TGTGCCAGCAGCGGTGGACAGGGGAAATCCTACGAGCAGTACTTC. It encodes CASSGGQGKSYEQYF.

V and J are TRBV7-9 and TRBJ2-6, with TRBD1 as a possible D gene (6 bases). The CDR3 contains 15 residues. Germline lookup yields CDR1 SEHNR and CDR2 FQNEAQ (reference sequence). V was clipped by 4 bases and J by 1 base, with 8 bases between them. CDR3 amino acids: CASSSGQSGANVLTF. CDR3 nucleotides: TGTGCCAGCAGCTCAGGACAGTCTGGGGCCAACGTCCTGACTTTC.

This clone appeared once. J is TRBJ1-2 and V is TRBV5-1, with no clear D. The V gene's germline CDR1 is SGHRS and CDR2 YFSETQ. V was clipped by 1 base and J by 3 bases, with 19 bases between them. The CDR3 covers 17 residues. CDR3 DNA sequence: TGCGCCAGCAGCTTGCACCCTGTCCTGGAGGTAGACTATGGCTACACCTTC. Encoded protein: CASSLHPVLEVDYGYTF.

The CDR3 loop is CASSRRRQAGIYEQYF. The CDR3 nucleotides are TGTGCCAGCAGCCGACGGCGACAAGCGGGTATCTACGAGCAGTACTTC. This chain joins TRBV5-4 and TRBJ2-7; D perhaps matches TRBD2 (6 bases). The germline V and J ends were trimmed by 4 bases and 3 bases, with 20 bases remaining between them. CDR1 is SGHNT and CDR2 is YYREEE in the germline V gene (reference sequence). There are 16 residues in the CDR3. Using reference TRBV5-4 and TRBJ2-7 for the parts outside the CDR3, the full variable domain is ETGVTQSPTHLIKTRGQQVTLRCSSQSGHNTVSWYQQALGQGPQFIFQYYREEENGRGNFPPRFSGLQFPNYSSELNVNALELDDSALYLCASSRRRQAGIYEQYFGPGTRLTVT.

Here the CDR3 DNA reads TGTGCCAGCAGCTCTTATGCAGGGAACAATTCACCCCTCCACTTT. Its translation: CASSSYAGNNSPLHF. The rearrangement uses TRBV7-2 and TRBJ1-6; TRBD1 might be the D (5 bases). Germline V lookup: CDR1 SGHTA, CDR2 FQGNSA. CDR3 size: 15 residues. V was pared by 4 bases and J by 7 bases, with 14 bases between.

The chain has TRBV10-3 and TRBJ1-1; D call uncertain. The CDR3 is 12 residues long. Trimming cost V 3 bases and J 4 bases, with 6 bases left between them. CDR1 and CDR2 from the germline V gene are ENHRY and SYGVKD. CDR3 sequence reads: CAISETPTEAFF. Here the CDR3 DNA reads TGTGCCATCAGTGAAACCCCCACTGAAGCTTTCTTT.

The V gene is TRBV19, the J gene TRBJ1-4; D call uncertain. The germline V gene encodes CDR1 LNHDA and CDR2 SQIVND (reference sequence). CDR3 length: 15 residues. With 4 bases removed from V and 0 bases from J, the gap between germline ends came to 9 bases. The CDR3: CASSSPTPTNEKLFF. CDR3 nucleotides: TGTGCCAGTAGTAGTCCGACACCAACTAATGAAAAACTGTTTTTT.

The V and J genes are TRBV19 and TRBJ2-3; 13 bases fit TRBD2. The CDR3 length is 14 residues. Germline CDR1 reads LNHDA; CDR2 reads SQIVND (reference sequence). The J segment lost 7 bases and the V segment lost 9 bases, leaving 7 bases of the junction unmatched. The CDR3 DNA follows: TGTGCCAGCTCAACTAGCGGGGGGGACCATACGCAGTATTTT. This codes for CASSTSGGDHTQYF.

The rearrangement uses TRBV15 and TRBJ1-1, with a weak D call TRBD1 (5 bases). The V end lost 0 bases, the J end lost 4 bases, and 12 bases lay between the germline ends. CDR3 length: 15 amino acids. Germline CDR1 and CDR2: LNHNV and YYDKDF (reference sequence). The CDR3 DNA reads TGTGCCACCAGCAGAGAGGCGGGGCCGGGCACTGAAGCTTTCTTT. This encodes CATSREAGPGTEAFF.

The CDR3 DNA reads TGTGCCAGCAGTTCCTCCTCGTGGGGGCTCAAAAACATTCAGTACTTC. It translates to CASSSSSWGLKNIQYF. This rearrangement joins TRBV27 to TRBJ2-4; D is perhaps TRBD1 (6 bases). With 4 bases removed from V and 3 bases from J, the gap between germline ends came to 16 bases. CDR1 MNHEY and CDR2 SMNVEV come from the germline V gene (reference sequence). The CDR3 is made up of 16 amino acids.

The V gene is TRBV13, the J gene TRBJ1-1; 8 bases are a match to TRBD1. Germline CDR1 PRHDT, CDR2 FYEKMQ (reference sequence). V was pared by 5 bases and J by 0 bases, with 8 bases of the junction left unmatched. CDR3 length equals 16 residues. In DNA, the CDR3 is TGTGCCAGCAGCGATACAGGGGGTCGTGTGAACACTGAAGCTTTCTTT. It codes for CASSDTGGRVNTEAFF.

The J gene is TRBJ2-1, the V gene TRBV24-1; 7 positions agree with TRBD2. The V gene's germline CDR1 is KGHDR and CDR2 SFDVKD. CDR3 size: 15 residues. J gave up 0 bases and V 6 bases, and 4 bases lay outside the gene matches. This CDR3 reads CATSRRGSSYNEQFF. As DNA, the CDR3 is TGTGCCACCAGTAGGCGGGGGAGCTCCTACAATGAGCAGTTCTTC.

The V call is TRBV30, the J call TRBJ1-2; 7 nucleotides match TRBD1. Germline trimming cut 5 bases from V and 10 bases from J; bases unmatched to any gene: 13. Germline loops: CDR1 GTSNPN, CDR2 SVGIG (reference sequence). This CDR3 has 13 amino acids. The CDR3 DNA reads TGTGCCTGGGGAATCGGGACAGCATTAGACTACACCTTC. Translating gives CAWGIGTALDYTF.

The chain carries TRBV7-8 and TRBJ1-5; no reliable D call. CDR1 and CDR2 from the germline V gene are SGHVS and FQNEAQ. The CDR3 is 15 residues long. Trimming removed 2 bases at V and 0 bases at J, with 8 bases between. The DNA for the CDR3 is TGTGCCAGCAGCTTAACCGGGGATAGCAATCAGCCCCAGCATTTT. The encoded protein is CASSLTGDSNQPQHF.

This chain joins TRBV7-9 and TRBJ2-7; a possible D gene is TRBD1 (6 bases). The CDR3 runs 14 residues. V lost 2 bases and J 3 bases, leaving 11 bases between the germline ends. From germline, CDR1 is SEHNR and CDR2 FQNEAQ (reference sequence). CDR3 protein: CASSLTGPYYEQYF. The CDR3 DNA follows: TGTGCCAGCAGCTTAACAGGGCCTTACTACGAGCAGTACTTC.

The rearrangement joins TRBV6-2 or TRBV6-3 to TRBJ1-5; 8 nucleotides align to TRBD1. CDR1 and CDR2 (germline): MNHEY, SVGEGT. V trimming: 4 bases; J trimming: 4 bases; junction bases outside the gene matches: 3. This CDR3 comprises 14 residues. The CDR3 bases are TGTGCCAGCAGTTCAGGGGGCCGAAATCAGCCCCAGCATTTT. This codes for CASSSGGRNQPQHF.

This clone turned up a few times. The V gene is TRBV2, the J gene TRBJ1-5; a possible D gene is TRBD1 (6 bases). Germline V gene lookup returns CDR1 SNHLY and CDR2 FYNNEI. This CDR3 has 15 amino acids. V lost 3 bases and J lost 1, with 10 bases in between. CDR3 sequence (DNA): TGTGCCAGCAGTGAGGAGCAGGGGAGCAATCAGCCCCAGCATTTT. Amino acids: CASSEEQGSNQPQHF.

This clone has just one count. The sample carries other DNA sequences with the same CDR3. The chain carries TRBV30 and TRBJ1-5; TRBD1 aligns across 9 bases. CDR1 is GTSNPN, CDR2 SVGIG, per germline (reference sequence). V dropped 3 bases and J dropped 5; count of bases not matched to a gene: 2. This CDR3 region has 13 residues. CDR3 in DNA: TGTGCCTGGAGGACAGGGGGAGATCAGCCCCAGCATTTT. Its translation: CAWRTGGDQPQHF. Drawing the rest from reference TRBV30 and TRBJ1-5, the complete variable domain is SQTIHQWPATLVQPVGSPLSLECTVEGTSNPNLYWYRQAAGRGLQLLFYSVGIGQISSEVPQNLSASRPQDRQFILSSKKLLLSDSGFYLCAWRTGGDQPQHFGDGTRLSIL.

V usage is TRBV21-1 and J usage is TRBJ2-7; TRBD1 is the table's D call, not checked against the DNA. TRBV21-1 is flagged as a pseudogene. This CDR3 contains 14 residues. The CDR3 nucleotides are TGTGCCAGCAGCAAAGAAATCAGGGGCCACGAGCAGTACTTC. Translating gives CASSKEIRGHEQYF.

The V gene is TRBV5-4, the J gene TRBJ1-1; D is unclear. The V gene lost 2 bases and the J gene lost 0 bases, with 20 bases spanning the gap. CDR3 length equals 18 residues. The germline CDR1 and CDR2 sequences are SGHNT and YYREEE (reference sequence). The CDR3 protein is CASSFPPGGGRMNTEAFF. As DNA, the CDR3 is TGTGCCAGCAGCTTTCCCCCAGGAGGTGGTAGGATGAACACTGAAGCTTTCTTT.

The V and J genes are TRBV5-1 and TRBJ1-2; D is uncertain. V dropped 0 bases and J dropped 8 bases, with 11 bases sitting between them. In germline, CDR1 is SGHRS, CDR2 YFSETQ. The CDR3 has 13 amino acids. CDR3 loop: CASSLGTSWGYTF. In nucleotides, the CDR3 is TGCGCCAGCAGCTTGGGGACCTCATGGGGCTACACCTTC.

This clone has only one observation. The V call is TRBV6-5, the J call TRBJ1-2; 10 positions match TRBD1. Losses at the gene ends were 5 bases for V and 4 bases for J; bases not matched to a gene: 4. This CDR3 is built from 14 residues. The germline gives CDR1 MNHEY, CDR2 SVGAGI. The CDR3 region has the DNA TGTGCCAGCAGTCCCGGGACAGGGGTCTATGGCTACACCTTC. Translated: CASSPGTGVYGYTF.

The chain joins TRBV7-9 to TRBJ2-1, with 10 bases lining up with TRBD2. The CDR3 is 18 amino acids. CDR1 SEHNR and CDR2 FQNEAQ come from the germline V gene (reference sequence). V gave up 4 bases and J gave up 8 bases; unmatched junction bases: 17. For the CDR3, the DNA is TGTGCCAGCAGCTCCCCCCCCGGTAGCGGGGGGCCAACCGATGAGCAGTTCTTC. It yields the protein CASSSPPGSGGPTDEQFF.

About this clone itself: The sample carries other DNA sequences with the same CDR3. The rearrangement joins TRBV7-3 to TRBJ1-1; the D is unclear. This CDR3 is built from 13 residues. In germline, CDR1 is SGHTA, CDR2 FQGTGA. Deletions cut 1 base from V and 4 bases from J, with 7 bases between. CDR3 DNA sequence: TGTGCCAGCAGCTTAAAGGGAGGCACTGAAGCTTTCTTT. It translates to CASSLKGGTEAFF.

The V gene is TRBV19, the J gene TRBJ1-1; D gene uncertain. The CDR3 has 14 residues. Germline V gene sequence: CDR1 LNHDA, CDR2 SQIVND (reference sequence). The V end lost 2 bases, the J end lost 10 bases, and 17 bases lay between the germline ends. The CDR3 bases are TGTGCCAGTAGTATAAATTGGGGAGCTGGCCCAGCTTTCTTT. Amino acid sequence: CASSINWGAGPAFF.

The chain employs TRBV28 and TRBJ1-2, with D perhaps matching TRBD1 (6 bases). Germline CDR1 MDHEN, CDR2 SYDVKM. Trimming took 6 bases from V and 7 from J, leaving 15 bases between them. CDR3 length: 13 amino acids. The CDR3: CASRLQGTGGYTF. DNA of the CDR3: TGTGCCAGCAGGCTACAGGGTACCGGTGGCTACACCTTC.

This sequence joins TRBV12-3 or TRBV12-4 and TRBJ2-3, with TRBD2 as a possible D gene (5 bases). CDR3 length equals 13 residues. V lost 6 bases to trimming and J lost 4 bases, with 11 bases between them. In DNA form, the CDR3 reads TGTGCCAGCAGCCCTACTAGTGCAGATACGCAGTATTTT. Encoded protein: CASSPTSADTQYF.

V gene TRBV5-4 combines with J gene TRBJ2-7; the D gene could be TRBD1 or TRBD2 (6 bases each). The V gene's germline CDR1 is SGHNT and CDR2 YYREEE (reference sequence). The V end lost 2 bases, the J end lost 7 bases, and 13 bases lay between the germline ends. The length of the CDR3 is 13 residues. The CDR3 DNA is TGTGCCAGCAGCTTAGTGGGGGCGGGGGAGCAGTACTTC. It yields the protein CASSLVGAGEQYF.

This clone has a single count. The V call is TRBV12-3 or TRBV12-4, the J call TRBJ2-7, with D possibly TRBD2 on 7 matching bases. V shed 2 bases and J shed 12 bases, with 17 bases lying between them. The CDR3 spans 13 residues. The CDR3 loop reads CASSLWGQRGTYF. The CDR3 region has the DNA TGTGCCAGCAGTTTATGGGGGCAGCGGGGCACGTACTTC.